This TCR beta chain was recovered during a study of shared clonotypes between healthy human individuals. Study details: Each donor had three CD4 naive, three CD4 memory, two CD8 naive and one CD8 memory plate.

Overall study results and limits: Compared with clonotypes that all four donors shared, non-shared clonotypes had lower generation probabilities. Sharing across four donors was seen in 4% to 5.5% of naive CD4 clonotypes.

In regard to this clone: The antigen is unknown.

Measured with immunoSEQ multiplex PCR; TCRdb has only the in-frame clones, and not every one. This sample yields just over 2,000,000 clones, of which less than 95% are seen a single time; 0.9% to 1.4% belongs to the top ten. Trimming took off 2 bases at V and 0 bases at J, with 13 bases between the two ends. The CDR3 totals 16 residues. Looked up from germline, CDR1 is WSHSY and CDR2 is SAAADI. Terminally differentiated effector memory CD45RA+ cells were left out of the naive CD8 fraction, which was CD45RO-negative and positively selected for CCR7. The TCR originated in a man aged 18-30 years in good health. The J gene is TRBJ1-1, the V gene TRBV10-2; maybe TRBD1 (5 bases). Material: naive CD8+ T cells sorted from blood. The DNA of the CDR3 is TGCGCCAGCAGTGAGATTGGTGACAGACTGAACACTGAAGCTTTCTTT. Translating gives CASSEIGDRLNTEAFF.